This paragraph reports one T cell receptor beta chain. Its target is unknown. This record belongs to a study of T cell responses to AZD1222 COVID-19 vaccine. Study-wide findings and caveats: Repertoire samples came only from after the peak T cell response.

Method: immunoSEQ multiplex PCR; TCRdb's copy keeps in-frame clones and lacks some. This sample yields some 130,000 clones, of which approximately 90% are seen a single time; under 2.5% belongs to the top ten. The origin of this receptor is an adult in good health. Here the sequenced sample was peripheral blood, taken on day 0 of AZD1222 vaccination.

CDR3 DNA sequence: TGCGCCAGCACCCTCGGGGGGACCACTGAAGCTTTCTTT. Residues: CASTLGGTTEAFF. The chain is built from TRBV10-1 and TRBJ1-1; possible D gene TRBD1, 5 bases. The CDR3 is made up of 13 amino acids. Trimming shortened V by 7 bases and J by 4 bases, and 13 bases separated the two germline ends. Germline CDR1 and CDR2: WNHNN and SYGVQD (reference sequence).